This TCR beta chain is from a study of blood T cells in healthy people across ages. This clonotype was seen repeatedly, ten times or more. Primed by a sample-barcoded 5' primer and a J-beta primer mix, a second PCR proceeded for about 7 to 11 cycles. Each cDNA molecule received a tag from a template-switch adaptor that had 12 random nucleotides. TCRdb used MiXCR to reprocess the 5' RACE reads, holding one entry per CDR3 protein. The sample consists of some 1.5 million distinct CDR3 sequences, 28% of them appearing once. The CDR3 has 14 amino acids. Looked up from germline, CDR1 is SQVTM and CDR2 is ANQGSEA.

The sample was blood. The clonotype was recovered from a woman aged 30 to 39 in good health. This chain connects TRBV29-1 to TRBJ2-5; TRBD1 matches 7 bases. Here the CDR3 DNA reads TGCAGTGGGGTAGGACAGGTGGGACAAGAGACCCAGTACTTC. Residues: CSGVGQVGQETQYF. Together with reference TRBV29-1 and TRBJ2-5, the CDR3 gives the full variable domain: SAVISQKPSRDICQRGTSLTIQCQVDSQVTMMFWYRQQPGQSLTLIATANQGSEATYESGFVIDKFPISRPNLTFSTLTVSNMSPEDSSIYLCSGVGQVGQETQYFGPGTRLLVL.